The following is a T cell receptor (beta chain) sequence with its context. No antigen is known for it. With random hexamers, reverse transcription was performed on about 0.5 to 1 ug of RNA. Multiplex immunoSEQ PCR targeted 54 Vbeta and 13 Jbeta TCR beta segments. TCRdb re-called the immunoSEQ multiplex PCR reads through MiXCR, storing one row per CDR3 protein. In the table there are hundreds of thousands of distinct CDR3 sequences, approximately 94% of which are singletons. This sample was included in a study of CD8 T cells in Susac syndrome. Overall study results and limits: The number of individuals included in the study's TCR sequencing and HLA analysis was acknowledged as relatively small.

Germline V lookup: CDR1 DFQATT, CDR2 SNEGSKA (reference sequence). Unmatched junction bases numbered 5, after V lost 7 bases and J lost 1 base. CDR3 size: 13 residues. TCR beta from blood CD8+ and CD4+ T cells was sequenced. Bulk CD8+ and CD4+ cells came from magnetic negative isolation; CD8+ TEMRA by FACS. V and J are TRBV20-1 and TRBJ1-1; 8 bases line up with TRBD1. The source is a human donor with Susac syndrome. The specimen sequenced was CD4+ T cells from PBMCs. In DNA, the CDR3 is TGCAGTGACCAAGACAGGGGGAACACTGAAGCTTTCTTT. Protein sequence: CSDQDRGNTEAFF.